This T cell receptor beta chain was obtained from a study of T-cell memory formation after mild COVID-19. Ten or more counts support this clonotype. TCRdb used MiXCR to reprocess the 5' RACE reads, holding one entry per CDR3 protein. The sample lists 250,000 to 300,000 distinct CDR3 sequences, around 15% seen once, with 20% to 25% in the top ten. Germline CDR1 and CDR2: DFQATT and SNEGSKA (reference sequence). The V segment lost 2 bases and the J segment 3 bases; nucleotides outside the gene matches: 6. This CDR3 comprises 14 residues. The sequencing input was PBMCs or a T cell subset sorted from them (not recorded which). The receptor was isolated from a man aged 18 to 29 who had mild COVID-19 (a few samples of this study predate the infection). Cell type and time point are not known. This rearrangement joins TRBV20-1 to TRBJ1-1; 7 nucleotides align to TRBD1. CDR3 protein: CSARLARGDTEAFF. The DNA of the CDR3 is TGCAGTGCTAGACTAGCCAGGGGGGACACTGAAGCTTTCTTT.